This T cell receptor (beta chain) originates from a study of T-cell reconstitution after alpha-beta-depleted transplantation in children. Researchers prepared the TCRbeta library using unique molecular identifiers, the study reports. MiXCR was run by TCRdb on the PCR reads, yielding one entry per CDR3 protein. This table holds about 290,000 distinct CDR3 sequences, 10% found once. In the case of this clonotype: Antigen unknown.

V was shortened by 5 bases and J by 4 bases, with 11 bases between the two germline ends. CDR3 length: 14 residues. Germline lookup yields CDR1 LNHNV and CDR2 YYDKDF (reference sequence). Study observations and caveats: Several hundred expanded graft clones reportedly supplied alpha-beta T cells about two months after transplant.

The receptor was isolated from a boy younger than two with acute myeloid leukemia, due to receive a stem cell transplant. The chain links TRBV15 to TRBJ1-4, with D possibly being TRBD1 (6 bases). The input for sequencing was PBMCs, taken before TCRalphabeta/CD19-depleted stem cell transplant. DNA for the CDR3: TGTGCCACCAGCTTCAAGGGGGGTAATGAAAAACTGTTTTTT. It is translated as CATSFKGGNEKLFF.